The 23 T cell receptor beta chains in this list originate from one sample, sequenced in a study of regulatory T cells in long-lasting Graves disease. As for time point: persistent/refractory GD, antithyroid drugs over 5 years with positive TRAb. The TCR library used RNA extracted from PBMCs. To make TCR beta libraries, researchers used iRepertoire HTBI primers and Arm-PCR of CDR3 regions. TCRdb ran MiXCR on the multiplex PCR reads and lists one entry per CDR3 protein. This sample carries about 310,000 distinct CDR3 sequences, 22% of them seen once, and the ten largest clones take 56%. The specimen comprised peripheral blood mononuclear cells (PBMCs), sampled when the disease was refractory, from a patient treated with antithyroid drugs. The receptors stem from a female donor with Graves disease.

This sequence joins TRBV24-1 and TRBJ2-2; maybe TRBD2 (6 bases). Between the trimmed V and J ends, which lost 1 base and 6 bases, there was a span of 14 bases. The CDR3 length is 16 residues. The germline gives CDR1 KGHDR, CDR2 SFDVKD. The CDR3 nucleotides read TGTGCCACCAGTGATTTACGGGGGAGCATCCCCGGGGAGCTGTTTTTT. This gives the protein CATSDLRGSIPGELFF.

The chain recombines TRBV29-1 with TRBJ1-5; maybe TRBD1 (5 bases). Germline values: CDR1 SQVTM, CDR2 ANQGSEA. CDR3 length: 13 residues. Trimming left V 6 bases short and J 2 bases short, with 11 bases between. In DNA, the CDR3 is TGCAGCGTGGCAGGGTACGGCAATCAGCCCCAGCATTTT. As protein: CSVAGYGNQPQHF.

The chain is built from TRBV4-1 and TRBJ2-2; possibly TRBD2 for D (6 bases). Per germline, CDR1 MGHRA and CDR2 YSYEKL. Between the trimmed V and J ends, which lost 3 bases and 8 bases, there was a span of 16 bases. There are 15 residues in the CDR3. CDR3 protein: CASSQYLTSLGELFF. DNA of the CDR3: TGCGCCAGCAGCCAGTACCTGACTAGTTTGGGGGAGCTGTTTTTT.

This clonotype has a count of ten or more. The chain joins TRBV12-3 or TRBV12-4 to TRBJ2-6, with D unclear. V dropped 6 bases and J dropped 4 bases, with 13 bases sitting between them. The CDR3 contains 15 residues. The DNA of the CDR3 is TGTGCCAGCAGCCCCCCCGGGTTCGGGGCCAACGTCCTGACTTTC. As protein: CASSPPGFGANVLTF.

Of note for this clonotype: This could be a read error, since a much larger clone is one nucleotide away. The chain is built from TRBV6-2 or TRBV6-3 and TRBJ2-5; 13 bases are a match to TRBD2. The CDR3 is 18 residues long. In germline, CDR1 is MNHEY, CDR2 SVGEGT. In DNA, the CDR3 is TGTGCCAGCAGTTACGTACTAGCGGGAGGGCCGTACCAAGAGACCCGGTACTTC. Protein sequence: CASSYVLAGGPYQETRYF.

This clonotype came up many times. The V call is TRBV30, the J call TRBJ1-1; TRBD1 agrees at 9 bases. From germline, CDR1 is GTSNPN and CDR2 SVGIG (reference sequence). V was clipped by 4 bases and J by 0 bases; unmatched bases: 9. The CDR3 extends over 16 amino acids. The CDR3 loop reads CAWTRQGGVMNTEAFF. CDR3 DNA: TGTGCCTGGACCCGACAGGGGGGAGTCATGAACACTGAAGCTTTCTTT.

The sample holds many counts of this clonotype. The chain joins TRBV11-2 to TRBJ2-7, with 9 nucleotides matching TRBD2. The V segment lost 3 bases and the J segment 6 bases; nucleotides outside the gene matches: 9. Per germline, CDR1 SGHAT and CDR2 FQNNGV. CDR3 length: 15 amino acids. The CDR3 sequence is CASSLRMGLAVEQYF. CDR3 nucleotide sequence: TGTGCCAGCAGCTTGAGGATGGGACTAGCCGTCGAGCAGTACTTC.

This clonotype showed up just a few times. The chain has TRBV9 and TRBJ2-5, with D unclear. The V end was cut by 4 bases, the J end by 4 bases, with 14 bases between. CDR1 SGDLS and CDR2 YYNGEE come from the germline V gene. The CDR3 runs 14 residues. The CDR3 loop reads CASSPPGVGETQYF. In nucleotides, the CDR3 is TGTGCCAGCAGCCCCCCCGGAGTAGGAGAGACCCAGTACTTC.

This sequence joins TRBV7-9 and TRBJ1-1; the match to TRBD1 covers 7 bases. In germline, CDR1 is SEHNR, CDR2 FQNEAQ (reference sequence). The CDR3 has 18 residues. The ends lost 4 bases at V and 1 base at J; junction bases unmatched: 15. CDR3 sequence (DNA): TGTGCCAGCAGCTCCCCTCACCCTGACAGGGCGGGGAACACTGAAGCTTTCTTT. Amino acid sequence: CASSSPHPDRAGNTEAFF.

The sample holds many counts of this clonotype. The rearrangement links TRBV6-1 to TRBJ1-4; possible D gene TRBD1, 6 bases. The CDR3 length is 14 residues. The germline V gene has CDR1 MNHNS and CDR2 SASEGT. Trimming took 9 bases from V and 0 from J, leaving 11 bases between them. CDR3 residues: CASGQHATNEKLFF. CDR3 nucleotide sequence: TGTGCCAGTGGACAGCATGCAACTAATGAAAAACTGTTTTTT.

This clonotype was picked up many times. The CDR3 DNA reads as TGTGCCAGCGCTCGGGGAGACTCCTACGAGCAGTACTTC. It is translated as CASARGDSYEQYF. The genes are TRBV6-1 and TRBJ2-7; D is possibly TRBD2 (5 bases). Trimming cost V 8 bases and J 0 bases, with 11 bases left between them. The CDR3 sequence is 13 residues long. Germline V gives CDR1 MNHNS, CDR2 SASEGT.

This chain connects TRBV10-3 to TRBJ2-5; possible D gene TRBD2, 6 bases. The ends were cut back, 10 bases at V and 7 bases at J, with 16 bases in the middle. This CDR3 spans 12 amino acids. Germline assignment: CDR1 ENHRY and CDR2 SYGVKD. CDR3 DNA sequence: TGTGCCAGCAGCCGACTCGGGGGGACCCAGTACTTC. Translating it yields CASSRLGGTQYF.

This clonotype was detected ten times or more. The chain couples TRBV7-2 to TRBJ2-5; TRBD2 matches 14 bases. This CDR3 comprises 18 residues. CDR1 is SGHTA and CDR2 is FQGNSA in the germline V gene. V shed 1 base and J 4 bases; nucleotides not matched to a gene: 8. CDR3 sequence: CASSLEGGGTSGRETQYF. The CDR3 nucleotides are TGTGCCAGCAGCTTAGAAGGAGGGGGGACTAGCGGGAGAGAGACCCAGTACTTC.

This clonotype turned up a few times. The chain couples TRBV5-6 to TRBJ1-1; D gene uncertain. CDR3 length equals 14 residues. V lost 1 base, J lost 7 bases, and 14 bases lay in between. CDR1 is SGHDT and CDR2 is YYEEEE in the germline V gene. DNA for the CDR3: TGTGCCAGCAGCTTGTTGCGCAGTTATAGTGAAGCTTTCTTT. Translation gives CASSLLRSYSEAFF.

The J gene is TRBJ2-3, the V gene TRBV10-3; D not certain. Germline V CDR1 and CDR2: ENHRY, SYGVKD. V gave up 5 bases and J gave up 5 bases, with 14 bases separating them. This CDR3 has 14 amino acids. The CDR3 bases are TGTGCCATCAGTCAATACGGGTCCGGAGATACGCAGTATTTT. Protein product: CAISQYGSGDTQYF.

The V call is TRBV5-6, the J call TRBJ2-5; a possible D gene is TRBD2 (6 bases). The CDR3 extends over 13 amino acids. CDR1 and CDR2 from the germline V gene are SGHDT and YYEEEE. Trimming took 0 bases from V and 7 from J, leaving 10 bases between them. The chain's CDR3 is CASSLERVGTQYF. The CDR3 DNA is TGTGCCAGCAGCTTGGAGCGGGTTGGGACCCAGTACTTC.

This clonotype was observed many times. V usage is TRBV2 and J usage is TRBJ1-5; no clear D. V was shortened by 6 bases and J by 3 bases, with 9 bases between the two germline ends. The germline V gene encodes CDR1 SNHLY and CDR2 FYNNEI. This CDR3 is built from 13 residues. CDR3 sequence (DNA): TGTGCCAGCAGAGTAGGGCCCAATCAGCCCCAGCATTTT. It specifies CASRVGPNQPQHF.

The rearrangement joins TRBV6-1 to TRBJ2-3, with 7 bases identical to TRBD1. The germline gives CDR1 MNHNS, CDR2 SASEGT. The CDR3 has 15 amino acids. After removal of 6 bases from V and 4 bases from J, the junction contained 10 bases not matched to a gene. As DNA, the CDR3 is TGTGCCAGCAGCCGGGACAGCGAAGGAGCAGATACGCAGTATTTT. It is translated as CASSRDSEGADTQYF.

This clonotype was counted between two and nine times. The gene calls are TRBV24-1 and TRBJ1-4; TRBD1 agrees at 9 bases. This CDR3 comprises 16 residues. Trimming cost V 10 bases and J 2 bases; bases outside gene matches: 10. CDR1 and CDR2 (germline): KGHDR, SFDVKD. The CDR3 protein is CATHDRGSGTNEKLFF. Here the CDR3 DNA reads TGTGCCACGCATGACAGGGGGAGTGGGACTAATGAAAAACTGTTTTTT.

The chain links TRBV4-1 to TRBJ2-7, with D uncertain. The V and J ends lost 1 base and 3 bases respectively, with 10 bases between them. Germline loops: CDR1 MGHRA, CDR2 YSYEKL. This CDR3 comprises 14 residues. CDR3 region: CASSQVGLGYEQYF. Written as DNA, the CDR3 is TGCGCCAGCAGCCAAGTCGGATTGGGCTACGAGCAGTACTTC.

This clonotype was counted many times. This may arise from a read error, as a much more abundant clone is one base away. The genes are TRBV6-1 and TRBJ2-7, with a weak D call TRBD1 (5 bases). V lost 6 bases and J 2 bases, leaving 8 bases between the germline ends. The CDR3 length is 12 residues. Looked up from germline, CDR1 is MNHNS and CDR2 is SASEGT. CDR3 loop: CASSQGAYEQYF. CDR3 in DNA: TGTGCCAGCAGCCAAGGGGCCTACGAGCAGTACTTC.

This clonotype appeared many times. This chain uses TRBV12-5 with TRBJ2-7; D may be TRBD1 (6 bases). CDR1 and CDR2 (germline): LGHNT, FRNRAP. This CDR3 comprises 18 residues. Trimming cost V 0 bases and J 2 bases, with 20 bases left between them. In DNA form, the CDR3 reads TGTGCTAGTGGTTTGGTACGGGTAGGGACACCAGGAACCTACGAGCAGTACTTC. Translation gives CASGLVRVGTPGTYEQYF. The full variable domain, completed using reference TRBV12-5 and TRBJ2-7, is DARVTQTPRHKVTEMGQEVTMRCQPILGHNTVFWYRQTMMQGLELLAYFRNRAPLDDSGMPKDRFSAEMPDATLATLKIQPSEPRDSAVYFCASGLVRVGTPGTYEQYFGPGTRLTVT.

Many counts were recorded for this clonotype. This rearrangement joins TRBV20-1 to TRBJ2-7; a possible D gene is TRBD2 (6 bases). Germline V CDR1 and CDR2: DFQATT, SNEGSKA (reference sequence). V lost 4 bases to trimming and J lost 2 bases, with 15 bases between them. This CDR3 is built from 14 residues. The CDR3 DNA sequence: TGCAGTGCTAAGGTACTAGCTGGCACCTACGAGCAGTACTTC. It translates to CSAKVLAGTYEQYF.